The 5 T cell receptor beta chains below all came from one sample that was sequenced in a study of T-cell memory formation after mild COVID-19 (dated by TCRdb to the early 2020s). Library prep was done by 5' RACE. The sequencer was an Illumina NovaSeq 6000. In TCRdb, the public reads were trimmed at Q25 with fastp and aligned with MiXCR, with productive beta chains retained. All rows with the same CDR3 protein become a single entry with the most common DNA and genes. The sample table lists approximately 290,000 distinct CDR3 sequences, roughly 15% of them with a count of one. The ten largest clonotypes hold 22% of the sample. The sequencing input was PBMCs or a T cell subset sorted from them (not recorded which). Every receptor here comes from a man aged 18 to 35 who had mild COVID-19 (a few samples of this study predate the infection). The sample titles of this study are shuffled in the database, so cell type and time point are left out; the donor was told from shared clones.

The chain employs TRBV2 and TRBJ2-2; D gene uncertain. The V gene's germline CDR1 is SNHLY and CDR2 FYNNEI. CDR3 size: 13 residues. V lost 8 bases and J 1 base, leaving 8 bases between the germline ends. In DNA, the CDR3 is TGTGCCAGCCGGATCGTGAACACCGGGGAGCTGTTTTTT. It yields the protein CASRIVNTGELFF.

This clonotype was counted ten times or more. The chain recombines TRBV6-1 with TRBJ1-5; D gene uncertain. This CDR3 comprises 15 residues. The V end was cut by 4 bases, the J end by 9 bases, with 19 bases between. Germline CDR1 and CDR2: MNHNS and SASEGT. For the CDR3, the DNA is TGTGCCAGCAGTGGCGGCCGCTCGCTTGGGCGGCCCCAGCATTTT. Amino acids: CASSGGRSLGRPQHF.

This clonotype was detected only a few times. In DNA form, the CDR3 reads TGTGCCAGCTCCCCGCGCGGCTCGCCCCTAGGCAATCAGCCCCAGCATTTT. Its translation is CASSPRGSPLGNQPQHF. The chain joins TRBV27 to TRBJ1-5, with no clear D. The V end was cut by 8 bases, the J end by 2 bases, with 22 bases between. In germline, CDR1 is MNHEY, CDR2 SMNVEV (reference sequence). The CDR3 totals 17 residues.

The CDR3 DNA follows: TGTGCCAGCAGCTCCTCATATGCGACTAGCGGGGGTTACGAGCAGTACGTC. It specifies CASSSSYATSGGYEQYV. This sequence joins TRBV7-9 and TRBJ2-7; 12 bases line up with TRBD2. The CDR3 length is 17 residues. The germline V gene encodes CDR1 SEHNR and CDR2 FQNEAQ (reference sequence). J gave up 4 bases and V 4 bases, and 11 bases lay outside the gene matches.

This rearrangement joins TRBV5-1 to TRBJ1-1; D remains unclear. The CDR3 runs to 13 residues. Looked up from germline, CDR1 is SGHRS and CDR2 is YFSETQ. The V end was cut by 6 bases, the J end by 11 bases, with 20 bases between. The CDR3 nucleotides are TGCGCCAGCAACCCGGGGTTAAGCGTTGGTGCTTTCTTT. Amino acid sequence: CASNPGLSVGAFF.